This T cell receptor beta chain was found in a study of a mutant IDH1 vaccine in newly diagnosed glioma. Study in general: Vaccines began 4-6 weeks after radiotherapy alone, or with temozolomide cycles. The therapy given earlier, which was standard therapy, consisted of radiotherapy, temozolomide, or both, and most of the patients received both.

This clone turned up a few times. Its specificity is not known. Stated time point: week 11, during vaccination. What each vaccine dose contained was 300 ug of mutant IDH1 20-mer peptide, accompanied by topical imiquimod. With 7 bases clipped from V and 13 bases from J, the junction kept 10 bases outside the gene matches. Germline CDR1 reads DFQATT; CDR2 reads SNEGSKA (reference sequence). CDR3 length: 11 amino acids. Sequencing was performed with immunoSEQ multiplex PCR; in TCRdb, only in-frame clones are kept and a portion is missing. The table lists about 52,000 clones, about 91% of them singletons. The specimen was PBMCs, collected from a glioma patient whose treatment included an IDH1 peptide vaccine. The receptor was derived from a man aged 50 or older with glioma. The chain recombines TRBV20-1 with TRBJ1-5, with TRBD1 matching 7 bases. CDR3 nucleotide sequence: TGCAGTGGCCGAACAGGGGTCTTTCAGCATTTT. This codes for CSGRTGVFQHF.